The rows below give T cell receptor beta chains drawn from one sample of a study of cytomegalovirus exposure and HLA in healthy donors. TCRdb keeps only in-frame clones here, not all; method: immunoSEQ multiplex PCR. The listing records 50,000 to 70,000 clones. The specimen sequenced was PBMCs. The source of these receptors is a male donor in good health and CMV-seronegative. Both conserved end residues are part of each CDR3. Each record gives: V gene, D gene, J gene, CDR3 protein, CDR3 DNA. A D gene is named only where the DNA matches it firmly.

>TRBV30|NA|TRBJ2-7
CAWRGVYEQYF
TGTGCCTGGAGAGGGGTATACGAGCAGTACTTC
>TRBV20-1|NA|TRBJ1-1
CSALSVTEAFF
TGCAGTGCTCTCTCCGTCACTGAAGCTTTCTTT
>TRBV5-1|NA|TRBJ2-3
CASRIGLVSKSTDTQYF
TGCGCCAGCAGGATTGGACTGGTGTCTAAGTCGACAGATACGCAGTATTTT
>TRBV18|TRBD1|TRBJ1-1
CASSPLGQGRTEAFF
TGTGCCAGCTCACCACTAGGACAGGGACGGACTGAAGCTTTCTTT
>TRBV7-8|NA|TRBJ1-1
CASSDNRDTEAFF
TGTGCCAGCAGCGACAACAGGGACACTGAAGCTTTCTTT
>TRBV4-1|NA|TRBJ1-1
CASSQDPAVTTEAFF
TGCGCCAGCAGCCAAGACCCGGCTGTGACAACTGAAGCTTTCTTT
>TRBV7-9|TRBD2|TRBJ2-1
CASSSLTTSGRAAEQFF
TGTGCCAGCAGCTCTCTGACTACTAGCGGGAGGGCCGCTGAGCAGTTCTTC
>TRBV28|TRBD1|TRBJ1-2
CASRGQGTPNYGYTF
TGTGCCAGCCGGGGACAGGGCACACCGAACTATGGCTACACCTTC
>TRBV6-5|TRBD2|TRBJ2-1
CASSYMSGTRSNEQFF
TGTGCCAGCAGTTATATGAGCGGGACCCGGTCAAATGAGCAGTTCTTC
>TRBV19|TRBD1|TRBJ1-2
CASSTGQVYGYTF
TGTGCCAGTAGTACAGGACAGGTCTATGGCTACACCTTC
>TRBV28|NA|TRBJ1-4
CASSPPGASGEKLFF
TGTGCCAGCAGTCCCCCAGGGGCCTCGGGTGAAAAACTGTTTTTT
>TRBV6-4|NA|TRBJ2-7
CASPRHLSPEQYF
TGTGCCAGCCCTCGACACCTCTCCCCCGAGCAGTACTTC
>TRBV10-3|NA|TRBJ2-7
CAISESEQAAGSQYF
TGTGCCATCAGTGAGTCGGAGCAGGCGGCGGGTAGTCAGTACTTC
>TRBV7-2|TRBD2|TRBJ2-1
CASSPLAGYNEQFF
TGTGCCAGCAGCCCGTTAGCGGGTTACAATGAGCAGTTCTTC